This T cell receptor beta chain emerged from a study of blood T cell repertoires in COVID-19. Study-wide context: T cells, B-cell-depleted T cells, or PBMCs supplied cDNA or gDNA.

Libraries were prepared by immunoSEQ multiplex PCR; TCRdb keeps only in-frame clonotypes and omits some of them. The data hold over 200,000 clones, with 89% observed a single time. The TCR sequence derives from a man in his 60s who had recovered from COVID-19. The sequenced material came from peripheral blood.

The chain's CDR3 is CASSLGGNPQNIQYF. The CDR3 nucleotides are TGTGCCAGCTCCCTGGGAGGCAACCCCCAAAACATTCAGTACTTC. V gene TRBV18 combines with J gene TRBJ2-4, with a possible D match to TRBD2 (6 bases). Germline values: CDR1 KGHSH, CDR2 LQKENI. V was shortened by 6 bases and J by 5 bases, with 17 bases between the two germline ends. The CDR3 runs 15 residues.